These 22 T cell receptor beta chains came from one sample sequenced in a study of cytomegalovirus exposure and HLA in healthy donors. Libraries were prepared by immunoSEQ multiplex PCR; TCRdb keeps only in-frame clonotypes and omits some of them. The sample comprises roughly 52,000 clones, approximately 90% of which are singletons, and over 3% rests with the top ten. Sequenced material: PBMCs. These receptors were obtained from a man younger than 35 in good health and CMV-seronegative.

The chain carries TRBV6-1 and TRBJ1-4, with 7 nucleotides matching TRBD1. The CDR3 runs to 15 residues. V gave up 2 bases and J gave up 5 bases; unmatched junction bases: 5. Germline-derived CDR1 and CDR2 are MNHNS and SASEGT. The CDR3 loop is CASSEFRGLNEKLFF. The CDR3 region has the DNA TGTGCCAGCAGTGAATTCAGGGGGTTGAATGAAAAACTGTTTTTT.

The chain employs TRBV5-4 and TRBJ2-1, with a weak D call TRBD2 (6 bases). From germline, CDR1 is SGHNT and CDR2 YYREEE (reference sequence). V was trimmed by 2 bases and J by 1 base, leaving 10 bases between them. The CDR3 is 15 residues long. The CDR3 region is CASSFFGRSYNEQFF. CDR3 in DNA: TGTGCCAGCAGCTTCTTCGGGAGATCCTACAATGAGCAGTTCTTC.

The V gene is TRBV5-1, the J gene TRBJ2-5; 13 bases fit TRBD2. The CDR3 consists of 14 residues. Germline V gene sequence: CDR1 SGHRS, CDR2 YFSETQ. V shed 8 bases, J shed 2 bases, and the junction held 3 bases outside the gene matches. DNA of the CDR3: TGCGCCAGTACTAGCGGGAGGGAGCAAGAGACCCAGTACTTC. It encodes CASTSGREQETQYF.

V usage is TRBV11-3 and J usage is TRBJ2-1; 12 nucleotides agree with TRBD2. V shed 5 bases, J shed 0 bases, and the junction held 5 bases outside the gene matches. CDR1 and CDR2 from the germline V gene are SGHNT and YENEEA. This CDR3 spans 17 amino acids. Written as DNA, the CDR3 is TGTGCCAGCAGCCTCCGGACTAGCGGGAACTCCTACAATGAGCAGTTCTTC. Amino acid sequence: CASSLRTSGNSYNEQFF.

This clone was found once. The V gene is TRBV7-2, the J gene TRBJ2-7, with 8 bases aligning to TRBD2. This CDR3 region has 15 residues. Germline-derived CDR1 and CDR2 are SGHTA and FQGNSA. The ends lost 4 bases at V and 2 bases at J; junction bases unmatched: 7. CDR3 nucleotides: TGTGCCAGCAGCTCCCCGGGAGGGGGGACCTACGAGCAGTACTTC. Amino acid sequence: CASSSPGGGTYEQYF.

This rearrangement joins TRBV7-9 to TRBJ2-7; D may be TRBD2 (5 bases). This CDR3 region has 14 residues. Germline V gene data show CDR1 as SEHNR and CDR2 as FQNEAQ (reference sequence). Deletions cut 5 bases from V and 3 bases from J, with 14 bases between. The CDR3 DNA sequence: TGTGCCAGCAGCGGCGGGTTCTCCGACTACGAGCAGTACTTC. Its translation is CASSGGFSDYEQYF.

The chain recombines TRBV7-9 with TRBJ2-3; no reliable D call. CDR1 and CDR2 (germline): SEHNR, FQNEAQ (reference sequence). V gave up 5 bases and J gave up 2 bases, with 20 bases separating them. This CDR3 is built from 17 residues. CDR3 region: CASSLIGGSFDTDTQYF. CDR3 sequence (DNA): TGTGCCAGCAGCCTAATTGGCGGTTCATTCGACACAGATACGCAGTATTTT.

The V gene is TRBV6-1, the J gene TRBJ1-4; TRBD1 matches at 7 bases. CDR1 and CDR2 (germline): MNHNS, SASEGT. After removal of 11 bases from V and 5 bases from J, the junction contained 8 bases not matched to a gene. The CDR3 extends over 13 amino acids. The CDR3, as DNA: TGTGCCGGTGGGACAGTCTTAAATGAAAAACTGTTTTTT. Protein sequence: CAGGTVLNEKLFF.

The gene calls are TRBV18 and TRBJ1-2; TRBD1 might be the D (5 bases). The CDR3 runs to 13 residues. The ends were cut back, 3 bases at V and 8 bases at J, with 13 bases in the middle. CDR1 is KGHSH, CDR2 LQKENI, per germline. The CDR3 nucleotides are TGTGCCAGCTCACCTCAAGGGGAAGGGGGCTACACCTTC. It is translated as CASSPQGEGGYTF.

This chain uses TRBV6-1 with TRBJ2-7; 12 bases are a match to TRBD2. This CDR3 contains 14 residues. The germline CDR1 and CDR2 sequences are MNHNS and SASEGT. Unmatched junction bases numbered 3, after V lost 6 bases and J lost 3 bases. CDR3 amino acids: CASRSTSGSYEQYF. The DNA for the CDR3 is TGTGCCAGCAGGTCGACTAGCGGGAGCTACGAGCAGTACTTC.

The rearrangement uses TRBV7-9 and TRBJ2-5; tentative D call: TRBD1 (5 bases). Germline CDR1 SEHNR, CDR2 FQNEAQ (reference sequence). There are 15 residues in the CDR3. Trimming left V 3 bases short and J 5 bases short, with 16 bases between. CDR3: CASSFRRAEGETQYF. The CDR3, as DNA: TGTGCCAGCAGCTTCCGCAGGGCGGAAGGGGAGACCCAGTACTTC.

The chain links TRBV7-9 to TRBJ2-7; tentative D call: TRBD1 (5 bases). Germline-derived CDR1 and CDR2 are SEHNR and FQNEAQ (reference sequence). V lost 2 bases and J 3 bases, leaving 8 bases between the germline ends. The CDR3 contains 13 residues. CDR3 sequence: CASSLPGLYEQYF. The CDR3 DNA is TGTGCCAGCAGCTTACCAGGGCTCTACGAGCAGTACTTC.

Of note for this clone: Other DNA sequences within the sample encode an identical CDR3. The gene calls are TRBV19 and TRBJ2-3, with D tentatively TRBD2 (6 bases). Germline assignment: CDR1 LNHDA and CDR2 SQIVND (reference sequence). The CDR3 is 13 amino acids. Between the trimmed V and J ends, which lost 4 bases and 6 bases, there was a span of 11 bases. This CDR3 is CASSRGLADTQYF. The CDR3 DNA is TGTGCCAGTAGTAGAGGCCTAGCGGATACGCAGTATTTT.

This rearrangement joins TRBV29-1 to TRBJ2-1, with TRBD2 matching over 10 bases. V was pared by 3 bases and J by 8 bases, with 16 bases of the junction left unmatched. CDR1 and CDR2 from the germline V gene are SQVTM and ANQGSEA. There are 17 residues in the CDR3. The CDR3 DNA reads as TGCAGCGTTGAGACTAGCGGGCGAAACAGATATAGGTATGAGCAGTTCTTC. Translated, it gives CSVETSGRNRYRYEQFF.

DNA for the CDR3: TGTGCCAGTAGTACCTTAGCGGGAGCCTACGAGCAGTACTTC. It encodes CASSTLAGAYEQYF. The chain joins TRBV19 to TRBJ2-7; 9 nucleotides agree with TRBD2. The CDR3 has 14 residues. The V and J ends lost 4 bases and 2 bases, in that order; junction bases with no gene match: 3. Germline V lookup: CDR1 LNHDA, CDR2 SQIVND (reference sequence).

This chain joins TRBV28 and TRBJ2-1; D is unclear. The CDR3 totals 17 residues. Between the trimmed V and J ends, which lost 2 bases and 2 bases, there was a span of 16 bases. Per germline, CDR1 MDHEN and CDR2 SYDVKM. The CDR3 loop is CASSLNFAETTYNEQFF. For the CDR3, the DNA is TGTGCCAGCAGTTTAAACTTTGCGGAGACCACCTACAATGAGCAGTTCTTC.

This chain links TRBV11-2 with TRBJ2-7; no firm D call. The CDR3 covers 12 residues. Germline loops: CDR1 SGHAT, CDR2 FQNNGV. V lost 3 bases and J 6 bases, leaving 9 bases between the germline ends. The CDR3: CASSLSQFEQYF. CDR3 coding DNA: TGTGCCAGCAGCTTGTCACAGTTCGAGCAGTACTTC.

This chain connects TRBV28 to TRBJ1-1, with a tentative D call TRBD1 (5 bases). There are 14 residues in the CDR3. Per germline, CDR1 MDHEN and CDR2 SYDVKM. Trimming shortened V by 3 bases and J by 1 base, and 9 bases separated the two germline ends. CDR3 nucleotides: TGTGCCAGCAGTTTGGGGCACCGGAACACTGAAGCTTTCTTT. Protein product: CASSLGHRNTEAFF.

The CDR3 protein is CASSSQQNNEQFF. CDR3 DNA: TGTGCCAGCAGCTCCCAACAGAACAATGAGCAGTTCTTC. V is TRBV11-2 and J is TRBJ2-1; no clear D gene. Trimming cost V 4 bases and J 5 bases, with 9 bases left between them. Germline V gene lookup returns CDR1 SGHAT and CDR2 FQNNGV. The CDR3 extends over 13 amino acids.

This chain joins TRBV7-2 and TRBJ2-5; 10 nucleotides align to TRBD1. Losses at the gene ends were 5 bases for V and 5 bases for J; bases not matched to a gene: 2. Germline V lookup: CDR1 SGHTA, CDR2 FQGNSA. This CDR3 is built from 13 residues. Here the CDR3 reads CASSADRGETQYF. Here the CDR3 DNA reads TGTGCCAGCAGCGCGGACAGGGGGGAGACCCAGTACTTC.

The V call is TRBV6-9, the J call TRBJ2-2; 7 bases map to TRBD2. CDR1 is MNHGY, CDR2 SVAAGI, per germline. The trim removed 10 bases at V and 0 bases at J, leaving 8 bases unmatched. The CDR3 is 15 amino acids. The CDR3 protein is CATVWGGANTGELFF. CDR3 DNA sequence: TGTGCCACTGTGTGGGGGGGTGCGAACACCGGGGAGCTGTTTTTT.

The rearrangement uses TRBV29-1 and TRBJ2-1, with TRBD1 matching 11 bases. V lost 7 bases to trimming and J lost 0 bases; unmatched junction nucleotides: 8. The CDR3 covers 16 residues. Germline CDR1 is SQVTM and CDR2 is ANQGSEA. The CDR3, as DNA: TGCAGCGCCCCCCCGGGGACAGGGGGCTCCTACAATGAGCAGTTCTTC. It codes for CSAPPGTGGSYNEQFF.